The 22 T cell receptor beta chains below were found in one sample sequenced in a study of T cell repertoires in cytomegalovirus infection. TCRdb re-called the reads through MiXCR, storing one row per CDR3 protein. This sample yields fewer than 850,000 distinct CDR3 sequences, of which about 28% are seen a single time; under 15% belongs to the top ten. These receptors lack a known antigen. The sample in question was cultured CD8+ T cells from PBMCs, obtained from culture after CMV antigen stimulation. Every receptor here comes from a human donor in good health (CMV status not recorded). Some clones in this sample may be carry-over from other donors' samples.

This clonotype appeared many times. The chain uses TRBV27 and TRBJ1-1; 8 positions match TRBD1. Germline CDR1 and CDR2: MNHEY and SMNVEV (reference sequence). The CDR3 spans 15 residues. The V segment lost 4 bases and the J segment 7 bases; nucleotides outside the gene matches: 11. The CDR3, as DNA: TGTGCCAGCAGTTCACACACCCAGGGGGCAGGTGAAGCTTTCTTT. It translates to CASSSHTQGAGEAFF.

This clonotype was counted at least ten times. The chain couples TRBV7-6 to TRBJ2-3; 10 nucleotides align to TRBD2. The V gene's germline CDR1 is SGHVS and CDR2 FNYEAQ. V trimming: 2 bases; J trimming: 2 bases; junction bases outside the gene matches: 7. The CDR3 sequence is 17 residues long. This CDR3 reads CASSLRLAGYPTDTQYF. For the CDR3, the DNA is TGTGCCAGCAGCTTAAGACTAGCGGGCTACCCCACAGATACGCAGTATTTT.

DNA for the CDR3: TGCGCCAGCGGGGAGAATGAGCAGTTCTTC. Translation: CASGENEQFF. The gene calls are TRBV10-2 and TRBJ2-1; TRBD2 is a possible D gene (5 bases). The CDR3 extends over 10 amino acids. The germline V gene encodes CDR1 WSHSY and CDR2 SAAADI. V dropped 8 bases and J dropped 7 bases, with 6 bases sitting between them.

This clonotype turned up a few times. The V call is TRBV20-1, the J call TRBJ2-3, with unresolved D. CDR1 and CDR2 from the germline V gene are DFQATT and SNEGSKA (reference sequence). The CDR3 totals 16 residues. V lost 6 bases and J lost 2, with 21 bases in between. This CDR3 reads CSAGNRISDYTDTQYF. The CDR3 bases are TGCAGTGCCGGTAATCGGATAAGCGATTACACAGATACGCAGTATTTT.

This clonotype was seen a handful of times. The CDR3 nucleotides are TGTGCCAGCGGGCAGATACCAAACACTGAAGCTTTCTTT. Translating it yields CASGQIPNTEAFF. This chain joins TRBV6-1 and TRBJ1-1; D gene unclear. With 8 bases removed from V and 2 bases from J, the gap between germline ends came to 12 bases. The CDR3 covers 13 residues. CDR1 MNHNS and CDR2 SASEGT come from the germline V gene.

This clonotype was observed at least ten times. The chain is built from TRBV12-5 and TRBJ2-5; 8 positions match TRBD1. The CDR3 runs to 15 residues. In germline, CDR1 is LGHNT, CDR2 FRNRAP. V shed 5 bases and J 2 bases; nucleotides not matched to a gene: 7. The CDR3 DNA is TGTGCTAGTGGTCTGTGGACAGGGAAGCAAGAGACCCAGTACTTC. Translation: CASGLWTGKQETQYF. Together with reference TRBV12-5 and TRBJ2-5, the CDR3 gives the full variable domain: DARVTQTPRHKVTEMGQEVTMRCQPILGHNTVFWYRQTMMQGLELLAYFRNRAPLDDSGMPKDRFSAEMPDATLATLKIQPSEPRDSAVYFCASGLWTGKQETQYFGPGTRLLVL.

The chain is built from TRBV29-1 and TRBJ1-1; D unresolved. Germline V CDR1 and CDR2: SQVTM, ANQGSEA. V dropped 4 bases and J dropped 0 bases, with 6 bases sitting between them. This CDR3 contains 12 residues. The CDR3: CSVVLMNTEAFF. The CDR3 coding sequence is TGCAGCGTTGTGTTGATGAACACTGAAGCTTTCTTT. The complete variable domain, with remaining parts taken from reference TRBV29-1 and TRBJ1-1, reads SAVISQKPSRDICQRGTSLTIQCQVDSQVTMMFWYRQQPGQSLTLIATANQGSEATYESGFVIDKFPISRPNLTFSTLTVSNMSPEDSSIYLCSVVLMNTEAFFGQGTRLTVV.

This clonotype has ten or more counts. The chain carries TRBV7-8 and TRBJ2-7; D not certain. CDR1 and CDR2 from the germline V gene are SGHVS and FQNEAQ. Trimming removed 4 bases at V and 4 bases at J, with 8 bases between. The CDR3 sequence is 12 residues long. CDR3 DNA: TGTGCCAGCAGCTCGACCCCGTACGAGCAGTACGTC. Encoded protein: CASSSTPYEQYV.

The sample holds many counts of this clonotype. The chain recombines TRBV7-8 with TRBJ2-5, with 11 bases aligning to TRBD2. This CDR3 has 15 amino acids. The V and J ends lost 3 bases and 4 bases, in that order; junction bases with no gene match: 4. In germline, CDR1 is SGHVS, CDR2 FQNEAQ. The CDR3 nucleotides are TGTGCCAGCAGCTTTAGCGGGGGGGCGGCAGAGACCCAGTACTTC. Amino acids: CASSFSGGAAETQYF.

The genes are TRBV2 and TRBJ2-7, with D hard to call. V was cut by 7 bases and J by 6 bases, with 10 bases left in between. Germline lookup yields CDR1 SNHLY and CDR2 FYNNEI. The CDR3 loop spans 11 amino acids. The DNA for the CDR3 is TGTGCCAGCACACCGGGCGGCGAGCAGTACTTC. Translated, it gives CASTPGGEQYF.

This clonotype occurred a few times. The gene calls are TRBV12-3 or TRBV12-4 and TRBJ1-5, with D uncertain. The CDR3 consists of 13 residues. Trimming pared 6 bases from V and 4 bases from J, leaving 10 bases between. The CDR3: CASRQSSNQPQHF. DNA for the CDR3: TGTGCCAGCAGACAATCCTCTAATCAGCCCCAGCATTTT.

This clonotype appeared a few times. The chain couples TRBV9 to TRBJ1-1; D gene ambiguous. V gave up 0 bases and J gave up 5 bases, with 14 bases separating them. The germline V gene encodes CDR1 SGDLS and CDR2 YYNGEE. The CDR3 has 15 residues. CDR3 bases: TGTGCCAGCAGCGTAGCCGGGTCTCCAGTGACTGAAGCTTTCTTT. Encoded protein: CASSVAGSPVTEAFF. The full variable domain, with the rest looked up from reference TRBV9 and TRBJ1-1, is DSGVTQTPKHLITATGQRVTLRCSPRSGDLSVYWYQQSLDQGLQFLIQYYNGEERAKGNILERFSAQQFPDLHSELNLSSLELGDSALYFCASSVAGSPVTEAFFGQGTRLTVV.

The CDR3 sequence is CASWSSTDTQYF. The DNA for the CDR3 is TGTGCCAGTTGGTCTAGCACAGATACGCAGTATTTT. The chain employs TRBV27 and TRBJ2-3; D remains ambiguous. Germline V gene sequence: CDR1 MNHEY, CDR2 SMNVEV (reference sequence). The CDR3 spans 12 residues. Trimming pared 9 bases from V and 0 bases from J, leaving 7 bases between.

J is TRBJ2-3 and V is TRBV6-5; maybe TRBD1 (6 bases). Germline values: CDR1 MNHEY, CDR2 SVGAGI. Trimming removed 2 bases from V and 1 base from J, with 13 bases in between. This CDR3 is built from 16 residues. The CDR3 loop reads CASSYVGTRGTDTQYF. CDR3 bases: TGTGCCAGCAGTTACGTAGGGACAAGAGGCACAGATACGCAGTATTTT.

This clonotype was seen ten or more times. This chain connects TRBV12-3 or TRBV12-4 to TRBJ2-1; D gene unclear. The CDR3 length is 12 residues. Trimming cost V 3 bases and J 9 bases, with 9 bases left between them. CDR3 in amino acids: CASSLATGEQFF. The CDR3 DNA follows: TGTGCCAGCAGTTTGGCAACGGGTGAGCAGTTCTTC.

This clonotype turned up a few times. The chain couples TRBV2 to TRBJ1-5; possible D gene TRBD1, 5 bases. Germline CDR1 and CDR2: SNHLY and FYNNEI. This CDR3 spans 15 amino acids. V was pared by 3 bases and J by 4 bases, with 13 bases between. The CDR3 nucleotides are TGTGCCAGCAGTGATTGGCGTGGGGCAAATCAGCCCCAGCATTTT. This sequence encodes CASSDWRGANQPQHF.

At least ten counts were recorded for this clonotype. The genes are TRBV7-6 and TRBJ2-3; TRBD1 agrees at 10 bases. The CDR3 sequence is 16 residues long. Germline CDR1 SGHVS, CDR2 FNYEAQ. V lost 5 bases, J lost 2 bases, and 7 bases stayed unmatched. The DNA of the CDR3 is TGTGCCAGCAGCACGGCAGGGACAGGGGCCACAGATACGCAGTATTTT. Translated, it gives CASSTAGTGATDTQYF.

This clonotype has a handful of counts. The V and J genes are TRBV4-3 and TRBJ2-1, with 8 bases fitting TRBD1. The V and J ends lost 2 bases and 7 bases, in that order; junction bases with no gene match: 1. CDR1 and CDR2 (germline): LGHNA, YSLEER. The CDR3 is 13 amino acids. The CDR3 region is CASSQNRGNEQFF. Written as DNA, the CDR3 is TGCGCCAGCAGCCAAAACAGGGGGAATGAGCAGTTCTTC.

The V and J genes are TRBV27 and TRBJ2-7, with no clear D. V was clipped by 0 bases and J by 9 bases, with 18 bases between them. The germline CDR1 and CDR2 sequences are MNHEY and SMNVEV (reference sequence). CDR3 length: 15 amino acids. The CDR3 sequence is CASSLSLTATVRQYF. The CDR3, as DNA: TGTGCCAGCAGTTTATCCCTGACGGCTACCGTGCGGCAGTACTTC.

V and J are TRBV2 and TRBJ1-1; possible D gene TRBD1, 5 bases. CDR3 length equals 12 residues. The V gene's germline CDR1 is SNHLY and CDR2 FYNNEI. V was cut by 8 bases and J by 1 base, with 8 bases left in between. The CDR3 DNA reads TGTGCCAGCTTGGGGCAGAACACTGAAGCTTTCTTT. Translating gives CASLGQNTEAFF.

CDR3 loop: CASSSLYRLAKGGGTDTQYF. CDR3 nucleotides: TGTGCCAGCAGCTCTCTTTACAGACTAGCGAAGGGAGGGGGCACAGATACGCAGTATTTT. The J gene is TRBJ2-3, the V gene TRBV6-5; TRBD2 aligns across 8 bases. The germline V gene encodes CDR1 MNHEY and CDR2 SVGAGI. The CDR3 consists of 20 residues. Losses at the gene ends were 6 bases for V and 1 base for J; bases not matched to a gene: 21.

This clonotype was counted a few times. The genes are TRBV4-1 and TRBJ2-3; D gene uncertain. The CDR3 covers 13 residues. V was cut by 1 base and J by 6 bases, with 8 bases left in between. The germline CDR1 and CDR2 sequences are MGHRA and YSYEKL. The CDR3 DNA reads TGCGCCAGCAGCCAAGGTGGATTGGATACGCAGTATTTT. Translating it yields CASSQGGLDTQYF.